What follows are 14 T cell receptor beta chains derived from one specimen sequenced in a study of blood T cell repertoires in COVID-19. The repertoire was sequenced with immunoSEQ multiplex PCR; TCRdb's copy has only in-frame clones and lacks some. Of about 320,000 clones in the sample, around 90% were seen once. Sequencing input: PBMCs or T cells enriched from blood (not recorded which). These receptors were collected from a man under 40 who had recovered from COVID-19.

This chain joins TRBV7-6 and TRBJ2-2; D may be TRBD2 (5 bases). With 1 base removed from V and 6 bases from J, the gap between germline ends came to 9 bases. CDR3 size: 14 residues. The V gene's germline CDR1 is SGHVS and CDR2 FNYEAQ. CDR3 region: CASSLVLAAGELFF. The CDR3 DNA is TGTGCCAGCAGCTTAGTGCTAGCCGCCGGGGAGCTGTTTTTT. The full variable domain, in which reference TRBV7-6 and TRBJ2-2 provide the parts outside the CDR3, is GAGVSQSPRYKVTKRGQDVALRCDPISGHVSLYWYRQALGQGPEFLTYFNYEAQQDKSGLPNDRFSAERPEGSISTLTIQRTEQRDSAMYRCASSLVLAAGELFFGEGSRLTVL.

V gene TRBV1 combines with J gene TRBJ2-7; the DNA was not used to check the table's D call, TRBD2. TRBV1 is classified as a pseudogene. The CDR3 loop spans 11 amino acids. The CDR3 spells CTSSHIHEQYF. CDR3 DNA sequence: TGCACCAGCAGCCATATCCACGAGCAGTACTTC.

V gene TRBV2 combines with J gene TRBJ2-6, with D possibly TRBD2 on 5 matching bases. The V gene's germline CDR1 is SNHLY and CDR2 FYNNEI. This CDR3 spans 13 amino acids. Trimming stripped 5 bases from V and 7 bases from J, with 9 bases between. CDR3 sequence reads: CASSNREANVLTF. In DNA, the CDR3 is TGTGCCAGCAGTAACCGGGAAGCCAACGTCCTGACTTTC.

The V gene is TRBV4-2, the J gene TRBJ1-4, with D uncertain. The germline CDR1 and CDR2 sequences are LGHNA and YNFKEQ. Trimming pared 1 base from V and 8 bases from J, leaving 20 bases between. This CDR3 comprises 17 residues. The CDR3 DNA reads TGTGCCAGCAGCCAAGCTACGGTCGGGGAGAAGTGGGAAAAACTGTTTTTT. Translating gives CASSQATVGEKWEKLFF.

The chain employs TRBV15 and TRBJ2-5; no clear D gene. The CDR3 runs to 13 residues. CDR1 is LNHNV and CDR2 is YYDKDF in the germline V gene (reference sequence). Trimming shortened V by 1 base and J by 5 bases, and 8 bases separated the two germline ends. The CDR3 region is CATSRAGLETQYF. In DNA, the CDR3 is TGTGCCACCAGCAGAGCGGGTTTGGAGACCCAGTACTTC. Full variable domain (remainder filled in from reference TRBV15 and TRBJ2-5): DAMVIQNPRYQVTQFGKPVTLSCSQTLNHNVMYWYQQKSSQAPKLLFHYYDKDFNNEADTPDNFQSRRPNTSFCFLDIRSPGLGDTAMYLCATSRAGLETQYFGPGTRLLVL.

The V gene is TRBV10-3, the J gene TRBJ2-3; 9 bases line up with TRBD2. This CDR3 is 16 amino acids long. Trimming cost V 0 bases and J 5 bases; bases outside gene matches: 6. CDR1 is ENHRY, CDR2 SYGVKD, per germline. The DNA for the CDR3 is TGTGCCATCAGTGAGTCGGGGCGGGGGGGCCTAGATACGCAGTATTTT. This encodes CAISESGRGGLDTQYF.

This chain joins TRBV6-5 and TRBJ2-3, with TRBD2 as a possible D gene (6 bases). The ends were cut back, 2 bases at V and 6 bases at J, with 12 bases in the middle. The germline V gene has CDR1 MNHEY and CDR2 SVGAGI. CDR3 size: 14 residues. This CDR3 is CASSYAASADTQYF. The CDR3 DNA reads as TGTGCCAGCAGTTACGCGGCTAGCGCGGATACGCAGTATTTT.

The rearrangement links TRBV30 to TRBJ1-5, with D tentatively TRBD1 (6 bases). The CDR3 totals 13 residues. V gave up 4 bases and J gave up 7 bases, with 14 bases separating them. The germline CDR1 and CDR2 sequences are GTSNPN and SVGIG (reference sequence). The CDR3 DNA reads as TGTGCCTGGACGCGAGGGGGTAGGCAGCCCCAGCATTTT. Translation gives CAWTRGGRQPQHF.

The chain has TRBV7-9 and TRBJ1-2; D is possibly TRBD1 (5 bases). Germline V gene data show CDR1 as SEHNR and CDR2 as FQNEAQ (reference sequence). Trimming cost V 1 base and J 8 bases, with 14 bases left between them. The CDR3 loop spans 14 amino acids. The CDR3 DNA reads TGTGCCAGCAGCTTAGACAGCCTTTGGGGCGGCTACACCTTC. Translation: CASSLDSLWGGYTF.

This chain joins TRBV9 and TRBJ1-3, with D tentatively TRBD1 (5 bases). The V end lost 0 bases, the J end lost 2 bases, and 12 bases lay between the germline ends. The CDR3 consists of 16 residues. CDR1 SGDLS and CDR2 YYNGEE come from the germline V gene. The CDR3 reads CASSVAPGRTGNTIYF. CDR3 nucleotides: TGTGCCAGCAGCGTAGCTCCAGGGAGGACTGGAAACACCATATATTTT.

The chain employs TRBV4-1 and TRBJ2-1; 7 bases are a match to TRBD1. This CDR3 has 16 residues. Trimming removed 2 bases from V and 5 bases from J; junction bases left unmatched: 9. Germline-derived CDR1 and CDR2 are MGHRA and YSYEKL. CDR3 nucleotide sequence: TGCGCCAGCAGCCAAAAAGACAGGGTAAGGGACAATGAGCAGTTCTTC. Amino acid sequence: CASSQKDRVRDNEQFF.

This chain links TRBV5-1 with TRBJ1-1; possibly TRBD1 for D (5 bases). The CDR3 is made up of 14 amino acids. The germline V gene has CDR1 SGHRS and CDR2 YFSETQ. V was trimmed by 7 bases and J by 3 bases, leaving 16 bases between them. The CDR3 DNA reads as TGCGCCAGCCGCCCCGGGGGGTGGGACACTGAAGCTTTCTTT. Its translation is CASRPGGWDTEAFF.

The chain is built from TRBV2 and TRBJ2-3; TRBD2 matches 11 bases. The CDR3 length is 15 residues. The germline gives CDR1 SNHLY, CDR2 FYNNEI. V shed 6 bases and J 5 bases; nucleotides not matched to a gene: 7. For the CDR3, the DNA is TGTGCCAGCAGAGATAAGGGACTAGCGGAAGATACGCAGTATTTT. Protein: CASRDKGLAEDTQYF. The variable domain in full, with the rest retrieved from reference TRBV2 and TRBJ2-3, is EPEVTQTPSHQVTQMGQEVILRCVPISNHLYFYWYRQILGQKVEFLVSFYNNEISEKSEIFDDQFSVERPDGSNFTLKIRSTKLEDSAMYFCASRDKGLAEDTQYFGPGTRLTVL.

A word on this clone: The same CDR3 is also encoded by other DNA sequences in this sample. The V call is TRBV5-1, the J call TRBJ2-7; D is possibly TRBD2 (6 bases). Germline assignment: CDR1 SGHRS and CDR2 YFSETQ. This CDR3 is 15 amino acids long. Trimming removed 0 bases from V and 4 bases from J, with 14 bases in between. The CDR3 DNA follows: TGCGCCAGCAGCTTGGATACCGGGGGACGGTACGAGCAGTACTTC. The encoded protein is CASSLDTGGRYEQYF.